These 31 T cell receptor beta chains were all obtained from the same sample, sequenced in a study of blood T cell repertoires in COVID-19. Profiling relied on immunoSEQ multiplex PCR, and the TCRdb table lists in-frame clones only, not all of them. The sample lists fewer than 350,000 clones, approximately 83% occurring once. The specimen was PBMCs or T cells enriched from blood (not recorded which). These receptors were collected from a woman in her 40s with acute COVID-19.

The chain links TRBV11-2 to TRBJ2-2; D might be TRBD1 (6 bases). V was pared by 5 bases and J by 2 bases, with 15 bases between. CDR3 length: 16 residues. Germline V gene data show CDR1 as SGHAT and CDR2 as FQNNGV. This CDR3 reads CASSLRDTINTGELFF. The CDR3 DNA reads TGTGCCAGCAGCCTCAGGGACACCATAAACACCGGGGAGCTGTTTTTT.

The gene calls are TRBV27 and TRBJ2-2, with TRBD2 matching over 7 bases. The junction had 10 bases not matched to a gene; V was cut back by 2 bases and J by 1 base. Germline lookup yields CDR1 MNHEY and CDR2 SMNVEV (reference sequence). This CDR3 is 18 amino acids long. The CDR3 DNA follows: TGTGCCAGCAGTTTAGTGAAGCCCCTAGCGGTGAACACCGGGGAGCTGTTTTTT. This translates into CASSLVKPLAVNTGELFF.

The chain is built from TRBV4-2 and TRBJ1-6; D might be TRBD1 (6 bases). In germline, CDR1 is LGHNA, CDR2 YNFKEQ. The CDR3 runs 15 residues. The ends were cut back, 6 bases at V and 7 bases at J, with 16 bases in the middle. This CDR3 reads CASRPYGQINSPLHF. CDR3 nucleotide sequence: TGTGCCAGCAGACCCTACGGACAGATAAATTCACCCCTCCACTTT.

This clone was counted a few times. CDR3 region: CASSEYSGQGAYEQYF. The CDR3, as DNA: TGTGCCAGCAGTGAATATTCCGGACAGGGGGCCTACGAGCAGTACTTC. This rearrangement joins TRBV25-1 to TRBJ2-7; TRBD1 matches at 10 bases. Per germline, CDR1 MGHDK and CDR2 SYGVNS. V was clipped by 0 bases and J by 2 bases; unmatched bases: 4. The CDR3 loop spans 16 amino acids.

The CDR3 DNA reads as TGTGCCAGCAGCCCGAGCGGGAGGGCCGTTGACACCGGGGAGCTGTTTTTT. Translation: CASSPSGRAVDTGELFF. The rearrangement joins TRBV28 to TRBJ2-2; 10 nucleotides match TRBD2. The CDR3 is 17 amino acids. Germline CDR1 is MDHEN and CDR2 is SYDVKM. After removal of 6 bases from V and 3 bases from J, the junction contained 10 bases not matched to a gene.

The gene calls are TRBV4-2 and TRBJ2-1, with 11 bases that match TRBD2. J gave up 5 bases and V 3 bases, and 15 bases lay outside the gene matches. This CDR3 has 19 amino acids. CDR1 is LGHNA, CDR2 YNFKEQ, per germline. This CDR3 is CASSQIKKAGTSGNNEQFF. The CDR3 DNA reads TGTGCCAGCAGCCAGATTAAGAAGGCAGGGACTAGCGGAAACAATGAGCAGTTCTTC.

The rearrangement uses TRBV14 and TRBJ1-2; a possible D gene is TRBD1 (5 bases). This CDR3 is built from 15 residues. In germline, CDR1 is SGHDN, CDR2 FVKESK. V dropped 4 bases and J dropped 4 bases, with 16 bases sitting between them. CDR3 coding DNA: TGTGCCAGCAGCCTTTCTGCGACAGCAATCTATGGCTACACCTTC. It specifies CASSLSATAIYGYTF. Full variable domain (rest looked up from reference TRBV14 and TRBJ1-2): EAGVTQFPSHSVIEKGQTVTLRCDPISGHDNLYWYRRVMGKEIKFLLHFVKESKQDESGMPNNRFLAERTGGTYSTLKVQPAELEDSGVYFCASSLSATAIYGYTFGSGTRLTVV.

V is TRBV19 and J is TRBJ2-1; D is unclear. Looked up from germline, CDR1 is LNHDA and CDR2 is SQIVND (reference sequence). The CDR3 length is 15 residues. Trimming shortened V by 7 bases and J by 3 bases, and 16 bases separated the two germline ends. This chain's CDR3 is CASTPEAIDYNEQFF. CDR3 nucleotides: TGTGCCAGTACCCCCGAGGCCATAGACTACAATGAGCAGTTCTTC.

This clone was recorded at least ten times. V gene TRBV29-1 combines with J gene TRBJ1-1; D call uncertain. Trimming took off 2 bases at V and 2 bases at J, with 6 bases between the two ends. CDR1 SQVTM and CDR2 ANQGSEA come from the germline V gene. The CDR3 runs 12 residues. The CDR3 sequence: CSVERGNTEAFF. CDR3 bases: TGCAGCGTTGAACGGGGAAACACTGAAGCTTTCTTT.

The CDR3 region is CASSFDLGHQQETQYF. CDR3 nucleotides: TGTGCCAGCAGTTTCGACTTGGGACACCAACAAGAGACCCAGTACTTC. V gene TRBV28 combines with J gene TRBJ2-5; D is possibly TRBD1 (6 bases). Germline-derived CDR1 and CDR2 are MDHEN and SYDVKM. V lost 3 bases and J 2 bases, leaving 16 bases between the germline ends. The CDR3 runs 16 residues. Full variable domain (rest looked up from reference TRBV28 and TRBJ2-5): DVKVTQSSRYLVKRTGEKVFLECVQDMDHENMFWYRQDPGLGLRLIYFSYDVKMKEKGDIPEGYSVSREKKERFSLILESASTNQTSMYLCASSFDLGHQQETQYFGPGTRLLVL.

The genes are TRBV7-9 and TRBJ2-4; D is unresolved. The CDR3 has 15 amino acids. V lost 0 bases and J 0 bases, leaving 6 bases between the germline ends. Germline CDR1 reads SEHNR; CDR2 reads FQNEAQ (reference sequence). The CDR3 nucleotides are TGTGCCAGCAGCTTAGCAGACTTAGCCAAAAACATTCAGTACTTC. Protein: CASSLADLAKNIQYF.

This clone was detected a few times. The V call is TRBV7-9, the J call TRBJ1-1; D is undetermined. Deletions cut 1 base from V and 1 base from J, with 7 bases between. CDR1 is SEHNR and CDR2 is FQNEAQ in the germline V gene (reference sequence). CDR3 length: 14 residues. In nucleotides, the CDR3 is TGTGCCAGCAGCTTAGTACAGAAGAACACTGAAGCTTTCTTT. Residues: CASSLVQKNTEAFF.

The rearrangement joins TRBV7-8 to TRBJ2-1; 10 bases line up with TRBD2. CDR1 and CDR2 from the germline V gene are SGHVS and FQNEAQ. V shed 5 bases and J 4 bases; nucleotides not matched to a gene: 5. The length of the CDR3 is 15 residues. CDR3 in amino acids: CASSPSGGAYNEQFF. CDR3 coding DNA: TGTGCCAGCAGCCCGAGCGGGGGGGCTTACAATGAGCAGTTCTTC.

The chain is built from TRBV5-4 and TRBJ1-2; no clear D. V lost 5 bases and J 5 bases, leaving 13 bases between the germline ends. Germline V gene data show CDR1 as SGHNT and CDR2 as YYREEE (reference sequence). The CDR3 is made up of 13 amino acids. The CDR3 DNA reads TGTGCCAGCAGTTCACGGGTTGAGTATGGCTACACCTTC. It is translated as CASSSRVEYGYTF.

The CDR3 loop reads CASNQYLMRNEQFF. CDR3 DNA: TGTGCCAGCAATCAGTACCTTATGAGGAATGAGCAGTTCTTC. The V call is TRBV2, the J call TRBJ2-1; D unclear. Germline values: CDR1 SNHLY, CDR2 FYNNEI. V was trimmed by 7 bases and J by 7 bases, leaving 17 bases between them. This CDR3 has 14 amino acids.

The chain recombines TRBV3-1 (or the pseudogene TRBV3-2) with TRBJ1-2; 8 bases fit TRBD1. V was pared by 4 bases and J by 7 bases, with 8 bases of the junction left unmatched. The length of the CDR3 is 14 residues. Germline V CDR1 and CDR2: LGHDT, YNNKEL (reference sequence). The CDR3 DNA sequence: TGTGCCAGCAGCCGAGTGACAGGGGAAAGTGGCTACACCTTC. It codes for CASSRVTGESGYTF.

The rearrangement uses TRBV9 and TRBJ1-2; a weak D match, TRBD1 (6 bases). The CDR3 length is 12 residues. Germline loops: CDR1 SGDLS, CDR2 YYNGEE. Trimming cost V 6 bases and J 0 bases, with 6 bases left between them. CDR3 DNA sequence: TGTGCCAGCAACAGGGCTAACTATGGCTACACCTTC. Its protein product is CASNRANYGYTF.

This chain joins TRBV6-2 or TRBV6-3 and TRBJ1-1; 9 positions agree with TRBD1. Germline lookup yields CDR1 MNHEY and CDR2 SVGEGT. The junction had 7 bases not matched to a gene; V was cut back by 2 bases and J by 9 bases. There are 14 residues in the CDR3. DNA of the CDR3: TGTGCCAGCAGTTACGCCGGGACAGGGTCGCAAGCTTTCTTT. Translated, it gives CASSYAGTGSQAFF.

V usage is TRBV7-9 and J usage is TRBJ1-3, with unresolved D. Germline CDR1 reads SEHNR; CDR2 reads FQNEAQ (reference sequence). Trimming removed 3 bases at V and 0 bases at J, with 9 bases between. CDR3 length: 15 amino acids. For the CDR3, the DNA is TGTGCCAGCAGCTTCGAACTCCTCTCTGGAAACACCATATATTTT. Its protein product is CASSFELLSGNTIYF.

The chain couples TRBV5-5 to TRBJ2-7; TRBD1 aligns across 9 bases. CDR1 and CDR2 (germline): SGHKS, YYEKEE (reference sequence). With V trimmed by 2 bases and J by 7 bases, 7 bases remained unmatched. CDR3 length: 14 residues. CDR3 sequence reads: CASSLGQGMREQYF. CDR3 nucleotide sequence: TGTGCCAGCAGCTTAGGACAGGGGATGCGAGAGCAGTACTTC.

The chain has TRBV6-5 and TRBJ2-1; 9 positions match TRBD2. J gave up 7 bases and V 8 bases, and 9 bases lay outside the gene matches. This CDR3 spans 14 amino acids. Germline CDR1 reads MNHEY; CDR2 reads SVGAGI. Written as DNA, the CDR3 is TGTGCCAGCTCTCGCGGGGGGGCACGAAATGAGCAGTTCTTC. This encodes CASSRGGARNEQFF.

V usage is TRBV4-3 and J usage is TRBJ2-2, with TRBD2 matching 7 bases. Trimming at V came to 0 bases and at J to 4 bases, leaving 11 bases not matched to a gene. The germline V gene has CDR1 LGHNA and CDR2 YSLEER. The CDR3 is 18 amino acids. This chain's CDR3 is CASSQDKGRVLATGELFF. The CDR3 DNA sequence: TGCGCCAGCAGCCAAGATAAAGGGAGGGTTCTAGCCACCGGGGAGCTGTTTTTT.

The chain has TRBV1 and TRBJ2-7; the DNA was not compared with TRBD2, the D call given in the table. TRBV1 is an annotated pseudogene. The CDR3 covers 15 residues. CDR3 amino acids: CTSSQGGSGPYEQYF. The DNA of the CDR3 is TGCACCAGCAGCCAAGGAGGCAGCGGTCCCTACGAGCAGTACTTC.

This clone appeared once. CDR3 sequence (DNA): TGTGCCAGCAGCCGCACTCAGGGGAACACTGAAGCTTTCTTT. Amino acids: CASSRTQGNTEAFF. This chain joins TRBV7-2 and TRBJ1-1; perhaps TRBD1 as D (5 bases). Trimming cost V 5 bases and J 1 base, with 11 bases left between them. The CDR3 spans 14 residues. Germline CDR1 reads SGHTA; CDR2 reads FQGNSA.

J is TRBJ1-2 and V is TRBV6-5; tentative D call: TRBD1 (5 bases). The CDR3 spans 13 residues. The V end lost 5 bases, the J end lost 2 bases, and 9 bases lay between the germline ends. Germline V gene data show CDR1 as MNHEY and CDR2 as SVGAGI. The CDR3 sequence: CASSSGTNYGYTF. The CDR3 nucleotides are TGTGCCAGCAGTAGCGGGACCAACTATGGCTACACCTTC.

The chain links TRBV11-2 to TRBJ1-6; possible D gene TRBD1, 6 bases. V dropped 5 bases and J dropped 7 bases, with 18 bases sitting between them. Per the germline V gene, CDR1 is SGHAT and CDR2 is FQNNGV. The CDR3 sequence is 16 residues long. Written as DNA, the CDR3 is TGTGCCAGCAGCCCTCTTACAGGGTTGAGGAATTCACCCCTCCACTTT. Translation gives CASSPLTGLRNSPLHF.

V and J are TRBV19 and TRBJ2-2; 11 bases align to TRBD1. Germline V gives CDR1 LNHDA, CDR2 SQIVND (reference sequence). The CDR3 spans 16 residues. V lost 5 bases and J lost 3; bases outside the gene matches: 5. Written as DNA, the CDR3 is TGTGCCAGTAGTTCACGGGACAGGGGGTACACCGGGGAGCTGTTTTTT. Protein product: CASSSRDRGYTGELFF.

The V gene is TRBV3-1 (or the pseudogene TRBV3-2), the J gene TRBJ2-5, with no clear D. CDR3 length: 15 amino acids. Germline CDR1 reads LGHDT; CDR2 reads YNNKEL (reference sequence). Trimming left V 0 bases short and J 3 bases short, with 11 bases between. The CDR3 spells CASSQERRLEETQYF. The CDR3 DNA sequence: TGTGCCAGCAGCCAAGAGCGAAGGCTAGAAGAGACCCAGTACTTC.

The J gene is TRBJ1-4, the V gene TRBV19; weak D call: TRBD1 (6 bases). CDR3 length: 14 amino acids. V was trimmed by 9 bases and J by 3 bases, leaving 14 bases between them. Germline-derived CDR1 and CDR2 are LNHDA and SQIVND (reference sequence). DNA for the CDR3: TGTGCCAGCGCAATACAGGGAGCTAATGAAAAACTGTTTTTT. It specifies CASAIQGANEKLFF.

CDR3 amino acids: CASSQLQGAGNTIYF. CDR3 nucleotide sequence: TGTGCCAGCAGCCAATTACAGGGAGCTGGAAACACCATATATTTT. The chain joins TRBV4-2 to TRBJ1-3, with D perhaps TRBD1 (6 bases). The CDR3 is made up of 15 amino acids. Looked up from germline, CDR1 is LGHNA and CDR2 is YNFKEQ. V was shortened by 2 bases and J by 2 bases, with 10 bases between the two germline ends.

The chain has TRBV7-9 and TRBJ2-2, with D perhaps matching TRBD1 (6 bases). CDR1 and CDR2 from the germline V gene are SEHNR and FQNEAQ (reference sequence). The CDR3 extends over 16 amino acids. The ends were cut back, 2 bases at V and 3 bases at J, with 13 bases in the middle. The CDR3 DNA reads as TGTGCCAGCAGCTTAAAGGTGCGGACAGACACCGGGGAGCTGTTTTTT. Translated: CASSLKVRTDTGELFF.